This T cell receptor beta chain stems from a study of OX40 agonist ivuxolimab in advanced cancers. TCRdb's table, derived via immunoSEQ multiplex PCR, lists solely in-frame clones and lacks some. This table holds 74,000 or so clones, about 90% found once. Germline V lookup: CDR1 MDHEN, CDR2 SYDVKM. The CDR3 consists of 14 residues. Details on this clone: At one boundary the junction diverges from the germline segment, which might be a read error.

The clonotype originates from an adult with an advanced solid tumor such as melanoma, head and neck, liver or kidney cancer. Here the sequenced sample was CD4+ or CD8+ T cells sorted from blood, taken in a trial of the OX40 agonist ivuxolimab. The rearrangement links TRBV28 to TRBJ1-1; no definite D call. In nucleotides, the CDR3 is TGTGCCAGCAGGGCCTTTCCGAGGAACATTGAAGCTTTCTTT. Translating it yields CASRAFPRNIEAFF.